A selection of T cell receptor beta chains follows, all from one sample in a study of Ad26.COV2.S vaccination and SARS-CoV-2 variants. TCRdb's copy holds only in-frame clones and misses some; the assay was immunoSEQ multiplex PCR. The repertoire holds roughly 420,000 clones, with roughly 90% as singletons. The specimen was peripheral blood, collected in a trial of Ad26.COV2.S vaccine versus placebo. Every receptor here comes from a person aged 18-60 years who received the Ad26.COV2.S COVID-19 vaccine or a placebo. The CDR3 runs from the conserved cysteine through the conserved F or W. D genes are given only for firm matches. Clone sizes are given selectively: once, few, many, or a class where the clone is expanded.

clone_size	d_call	j_call	v_call	cdr3_nt	cdr3_aa
-	-	TRBJ1-5	TRBV6-1	TGTGCCAGCAGTGAACCTAGGGTATTAATCTATCAGCCCCAGCATTTT	CASSEPRVLIYQPQHF
-	TRBD1	TRBJ1-2	TRBV29-1	TGCAGCGTTTGGACAGGGGGCGACTACACCTTC	CSVWTGGDYTF
few	-	TRBJ1-2	TRBV30	TGTGCCTGGAGGGCAGGACCAACCTATAACTATGGCTACACCTTC	CAWRAGPTYNYGYTF
-	-	TRBJ2-2	TRBV24-1	TGTGCCACCAGTGATTTGATCCAGGGAGAAACCGGGGAGCTGTTTTTT	CATSDLIQGETGELFF
-	-	TRBJ2-5	TRBV7-6	TGTGCCAGCAGCTTCTCGGCAGAGGGAAAAAAAGAGACCCAGTACTTC	CASSFSAEGKKETQYF
-	TRBD1	TRBJ2-3	TRBV5-1	TGCGCCAGCAGCTTTAGGCGGGGACAGGGCACAGATACGCAGTATTTT	CASSFRRGQGTDTQYF
-	TRBD2	TRBJ2-5	TRBV28	TGTGCCAGCAGTTTGGGACTAGCGGGGTTTCAAGAGACCCAGTACTTC	CASSLGLAGFQETQYF
-	TRBD2	TRBJ2-7	TRBV7-9	TGTGCCAGCAGCTTAGCGGCGGGGGGTCGGCCCTACGAGCAGTACTTC	CASSLAAGGRPYEQYF
-	-	TRBJ1-1	TRBV2	TGTGCCAGCAGGGTCATTCACGAAGCTTTCTTT	CASRVIHEAFF
few	TRBD1	TRBJ1-4	TRBV14	TGTGCCAGCAGCGACAGGGTAACGGAAAAACTGTTTTTT	CASSDRVTEKLFF
-	-	TRBJ2-7	TRBV4-3	TGCGCCAGCAGCCTAGCAGAGGGAGGCCACGAGCAGTACTTC	CASSLAEGGHEQYF
-	-	TRBJ1-5	TRBV15	TGTGCCACCAGCAGAGATGTTCAGCCCCAGCATTTT	CATSRDVQPQHF
-	-	TRBJ1-1	TRBV21-1	TGTGCCAGCAGCAAGCAGGGGGAGCAGCAGAGAAACACTGAAGCTTTCTTT	CASSKQGEQQRNTEAFF
-	TRBD1	TRBJ2-3	TRBV19	TGTGCCAGTGTTGGACAGGGGAGTGTAGATACGCAGTATTTT	CASVGQGSVDTQYF
-	TRBD2	TRBJ2-7	TRBV5-4	TGTGCCAGCAGCTTGCCTAGCGGGGGGCCTCCCTACGAGCAGTACTTC	CASSLPSGGPPYEQYF
-	TRBD1	TRBJ1-6	TRBV19	TGTGCCAGTAGTGTCTATAGACAGGGAGGGAATTCACCCCTCCACTTT	CASSVYRQGGNSPLHF
-	-	TRBJ2-3	TRBV7-9	TGTGCCAGCAGCTTAACCTCAAGCACAGATACGCAGTATTTT	CASSLTSSTDTQYF
-	-	TRBJ1-4	TRBV2	TGTGCCAGCAGTGAACAGGACAGCCTAGGGGGAGAACTGTTTTTT	CASSEQDSLGGELFF
-	-	TRBJ1-1	TRBV28	TGTGCCAGCAGTTTCCGTTTCTCGGGGGTCGTCGACGCTGAAGCTTTCTTT	CASSFRFSGVVDAEAFF
-	TRBD1	TRBJ1-2	TRBV5-4	TGTGCCAGCAGGCGGGACAGCGTTAACTATGGCTACACCTTC	CASRRDSVNYGYTF
few	-	TRBJ2-2	TRBV7-9	TGTGCCAGCAATCCCTCCGTCGGAGCGAACACCGGGGAGCTGTTTTTT	CASNPSVGANTGELFF
once	TRBD2	TRBJ2-3	TRBV9	TGTGCCAGCAGCGCCGGGACTAGCGGGGGATCGCAGTATTTT	CASSAGTSGGSQYF
-	-	TRBJ1-3	TRBV2	TGTGCCAGCAGGGTGGGAGGAAACACCATATATTTT	CASRVGGNTIYF
-	-	TRBJ2-7	TRBV28	TGTGCCAGCTCGGTCGGGGGAGTCTACGAGCAGTACTTC	CASSVGGVYEQYF
-	TRBD1	TRBJ2-4	TRBV27	TGTGCCAGCGCCGTTATTCGGGACAGGGGAAACATTCAGTACTTC	CASAVIRDRGNIQYF
-	-	TRBJ1-4	TRBV30	TGTGCCTGGAGTGTACTACGGAAGGAAAAACTGTTTTTT	CAWSVLRKEKLFF
-	-	TRBJ2-5	TRBV7-8	TGTGCCAGCAGCTTAGAAAGGGGGGAAGAGACCCAGTACTTC	CASSLERGEETQYF
-	-	TRBJ2-1	TRBV15	TGTGCCACCAGCAGTGGCGGGGCCCATTACAATGAGCAGTTCTTC	CATSSGGAHYNEQFF
-	-	TRBJ2-7	TRBV2	TGTGCCAGCAGAAAACCCCCGGGGCTTGGCGACGAGCAGTACTTC	CASRKPPGLGDEQYF
-	-	TRBJ1-1	TRBV6-1	TGTGCCAGCAGTGACGTGAGGGGTAAAGCTTTCTTT	CASSDVRGKAFF
-	-	TRBJ2-2	TRBV12-5	TGTGCTAGTGGTTTAATAGGGGAAGAGACCGGGGAGCTGTTTTTT	CASGLIGEETGELFF
-	-	TRBJ1-6	TRBV30	TGTGCCTGGAGTGATTGGCAGGGTACTTCACCCCTCCACTTT	CAWSDWQGTSPLHF
-	TRBD1	TRBJ1-5	TRBV5-6	TGTGCCAGCAGCCCGGGGGGACAGGGGTATCAGCCCCAGCATTTT	CASSPGGQGYQPQHF
-	-	TRBJ1-2	TRBV10-3	TGTGCCATCAGCGCCCAGGGGCCGACTAACTATGGCTACACCTTC	CAISAQGPTNYGYTF
-	TRBD1	TRBJ2-6	TRBV30	TGTGCCTGGAGTGTACAGGGGAAGGGATCCTCTGGGGCCAACGTCCTGACTTTC	CAWSVQGKGSSGANVLTF
-	TRBD1	TRBJ1-1	TRBV2	TGTGCCAGCAGCAGACAGGGTCCCCATAAAACTGAAGCTTTCTTT	CASSRQGPHKTEAFF
-	-	TRBJ2-7	TRBV27	TGTGCCAGCAGCTCATGGGGGGGGCGTATCTACGAGCAGTACTTC	CASSSWGGRIYEQYF
-	-	TRBJ2-2	TRBV24-1	TGTGCCACCACCCTGCCAATCGGGGAGCTGTTTTTT	CATTLPIGELFF
-	TRBD1	TRBJ2-7	TRBV28	TGTGCCAGCAGTTCCAGACAGGGTCTTTGGGCCTACGAGCAGTACTTC	CASSSRQGLWAYEQYF
-	-	TRBJ2-7	TRBV5-1	TGCGCCAGCAGCTTGAGCGAGGACGAGCAGTACTTC	CASSLSEDEQYF
-	-	TRBJ2-5	TRBV4-3	TGCGCCAGCAGCCAAGATGTCTTCACAGGGGGAGGGGGAAAGACCCAGTACTTC	CASSQDVFTGGGGKTQYF
-	-	TRBJ1-1	TRBV19	TGTGCCAGTAGTAAGGGAGGCAGGGGAACTGAAGCTTTCTTT	CASSKGGRGTEAFF
-	-	TRBJ1-3	TRBV28	TGTGCCAGCAGTCCCGGCTATGGGGGTAACACCATATATTTT	CASSPGYGGNTIYF
-	-	TRBJ2-5	TRBV18	TGTGCCAGCTCACCCGCCGGACAGAGGGGAGAGACCCAGTACTTC	CASSPAGQRGETQYF